A single sample gave rise to the 19 T cell receptor beta chains below, sequenced in a study of molecular identifiers for immune sequencing clone quantification. TCRdb processed the PCR reads anew with MiXCR; each CDR3 protein has one entry. This table has 20,000 or so distinct CDR3 sequences, about 20% appearing once. The sample taken for sequencing was naive CD8+ T cells from blood, with Jurkat cell RNA spiked in. Subset denoted: FACS-sorted CD8+CD4-CCR7+CD45RA+ naive T cells. Receptors were obtained from a human donor in good health. Some libraries in this study had Jurkat cell RNA spiked in.

This clonotype occurred a few times. A much larger clone differs by one base, so this may be a read error. The chain links TRBV9 to TRBJ1-1; D uncertain. There are 14 residues in the CDR3. Germline CDR1 and CDR2: SGDLS and YYNGEE. The V end was cut by 3 bases, the J end by 0 bases, with 9 bases between. CDR3 nucleotides: TGTGCCAGCAGCGACGGACGGCTGAACACTGAAGCTTTCTTT. It encodes CASSDGRLNTEAFF.

Regarding this clonotype: This may arise from a read error, as a much more abundant clone is one base away. The CDR3 loop reads CAGSGIAGEDTGELFF. The CDR3 DNA reads TGTGCCGGCAGCGGCATAGCGGGAGAAGACACCGGGGAGCTGTTTTTT. The genes are TRBV13 and TRBJ2-2, with 9 positions matching TRBD2. The CDR3 consists of 16 residues. CDR1 is PRHDT, CDR2 FYEKMQ, per germline (reference sequence).

Comment on this clonotype: This may arise from a read error, as a much more abundant clone is one base away. The conserved final phenylalanine or tryptophan is absent from the CDR3, which likely points to a read error. The chain couples TRBV7-9 to TRBJ2-1; 7 bases are shared with TRBD2. The CDR3 length is 14 residues. With V trimmed by 5 bases and J by 4 bases, 5 bases remained unmatched. Looked up from germline, CDR1 is SEHNR and CDR2 is FQNEAQ (reference sequence). The CDR3 protein is CASSDGGGYNEQFI. Here the CDR3 DNA reads TGTGCCAGCAGCGATGGGGGAGGGTACAATGAGCAGTTCATC.

By frequency in the sample, this clonotype is medium-sized. The chain employs TRBV20-1 and TRBJ2-2; D possibly corresponds to TRBD1 (6 bases). V dropped 6 bases and J dropped 2 bases, with 19 bases sitting between them. The CDR3 runs to 16 residues. Germline V gene sequence: CDR1 DFQATT, CDR2 SNEGSKA (reference sequence). The CDR3 protein is CSARPPGHLNTGELFF. For the CDR3, the DNA is TGCAGTGCACGACCACCGGGACACCTAAACACCGGGGAGCTGTTTTTT.

The table lists this clonotype with many counts. The chain couples TRBV7-9 to TRBJ2-1; 10 nucleotides match TRBD2. This CDR3 contains 17 residues. In germline, CDR1 is SEHNR, CDR2 FQNEAQ (reference sequence). Trimming removed 2 bases from V and 8 bases from J; junction bases left unmatched: 12. The CDR3 DNA is TGTGCCAGCAGCTTAAATAAGCTGCAGCGGGAGGGCTATGAGCAGTTCTTC. Residues: CASSLNKLQREGYEQFF. Full variable domain (outside the CDR3, taken from reference TRBV7-9 and TRBJ2-1): DTGVSQNPRHKITKRGQNVTFRCDPISEHNRLYWYRQTLGQGPEFLTYFQNEAQLEKSRLLSDRFSAERPKGSFSTLEIQRTEQGDSAMYLCASSLNKLQREGYEQFFGPGTRLTVL.

This clonotype was observed many times. V is TRBV5-1 and J is TRBJ2-7; 10 nucleotides match TRBD1. V dropped 4 bases and J dropped 4; count of bases not matched to a gene: 8. There are 15 residues in the CDR3. Germline values: CDR1 SGHRS, CDR2 YFSETQ. CDR3 region: CASSLAGTGAYEQYF. The CDR3 nucleotides are TGCGCCAGCAGCCTAGCCGGGACAGGGGCTTACGAGCAGTACTTC.

This clonotype was seen at least ten times. This chain joins TRBV6-2 or TRBV6-3 and TRBJ2-2; 10 bases fit TRBD2. The CDR3 is 16 residues long. V shed 10 bases, J shed 3 bases, and the junction held 11 bases outside the gene matches. CDR1 and CDR2 (germline): MNHEY, SVGEGT. CDR3: CATNPLAGGYTGELFF. CDR3 coding DNA: TGTGCCACCAACCCGTTAGCGGGAGGCTACACCGGGGAGCTGTTTTTT.

This clonotype is labeled medium-sized (0.01 to 0.1%). J is TRBJ2-1 and V is TRBV20-1, with 7 bases identical to TRBD2. CDR1 is DFQATT, CDR2 SNEGSKA, per germline (reference sequence). J was trimmed by 8 bases and V by 6 bases; bases with no gene match: 10. CDR3 length equals 13 residues. The CDR3 here is CSAGAIAGHEQFF. The CDR3 DNA sequence: TGCAGTGCAGGTGCCATAGCGGGCCATGAGCAGTTCTTC.

The V call is TRBV19, the J call TRBJ2-7; the D is unclear. The CDR3 extends over 15 amino acids. In germline, CDR1 is LNHDA, CDR2 SQIVND (reference sequence). The ends were cut back, 3 bases at V and 0 bases at J, with 12 bases in the middle. This CDR3 reads CASSMFLSSSYEQYF. The CDR3, as DNA: TGTGCCAGTAGTATGTTCCTCTCGAGCTCCTACGAGCAGTACTTC.

This clonotype was detected only once. The CDR3 nucleotides are TGCGCCAGCAGCCAAGATCCTGTAGAAATGGAAAACACTGAAGCTTTCTTT. Translating gives CASSQDPVEMENTEAFF. The chain couples TRBV4-3 to TRBJ1-1; D unresolved. The CDR3 is made up of 17 amino acids. Germline CDR1 is LGHNA and CDR2 is YSLEER. V shed 0 bases and J shed 2 bases, with 16 bases lying between them.

On this clonotype: A single base separates this from a much larger clone, so it may be a read error. The rearrangement uses TRBV7-9 and TRBJ2-7, with 7 bases that match TRBD1. The CDR3 sequence is 12 residues long. Per the germline V gene, CDR1 is SEHNR and CDR2 is FQNEAQ (reference sequence). CDR3 amino acids: CASSFPSPQGDF. DNA of the CDR3: TGTGCCAGCAGCTTCCCCAGTCCTCAGGGGGACTTC. The full variable domain, in which reference TRBV7-9 and TRBJ2-7 provide the parts outside the CDR3, is DTGVSQNPRHKITKRGQNVTFRCDPISEHNRLYWYRQTLGQGPEFLTYFQNEAQLEKSRLLSDRFSAERPKGSFSTLEIQRTEQGDSAMYLCASSFPSPQGDFGPGTRLTVT.

This clonotype has a count of ten or more. The rearrangement joins TRBV20-1 to TRBJ2-7, with 10 positions matching TRBD1. Trimming took 0 bases from V and 4 from J; bases not matched to a gene: 6. The CDR3 has 15 residues. Germline CDR1 reads DFQATT; CDR2 reads SNEGSKA (reference sequence). The CDR3 reads CSARDWTGGAYEQYF. The CDR3 DNA sequence: TGCAGTGCTAGAGATTGGACAGGGGGGGCTTACGAGCAGTACTTC.

Ten or more counts support this clonotype. The gene calls are TRBV28 and TRBJ2-1, with a tentative D call TRBD1 (5 bases). Germline CDR1 reads MDHEN; CDR2 reads SYDVKM. V lost 10 bases, J lost 9 bases, and 19 bases lay in between. The CDR3 is 13 amino acids. The CDR3 DNA is TGTGCCACCCTGGACAAGAAAGCTTTTGAGCAGTTCTTC. Its translation is CATLDKKAFEQFF.

A remark on this clonotype: The CDR3 does not end in the conserved phenylalanine or tryptophan, so this is likely a read error. The DNA for the CDR3 is TGCAGCGTTCCGGTCCCACGAGAGACCCAGTACCTC. Encoded protein: CSVPVPRETQYL. The rearrangement uses TRBV29-1 and TRBJ2-5; no definite D call. CDR1 and CDR2 (germline): SQVTM, ANQGSEA. Trimming cost V 5 bases and J 4 bases, with 11 bases left between them. There are 12 residues in the CDR3.

This clonotype occurred many times. This chain uses TRBV7-6 with TRBJ2-1, with TRBD2 identical over 7 bases. The CDR3 loop spans 14 amino acids. V was pared by 2 bases and J by 7 bases, with 5 bases of the junction left unmatched. Per the germline V gene, CDR1 is SGHVS and CDR2 is FNYEAQ. The CDR3 here is CASSLFGGRNEQFF. The CDR3 nucleotides are TGTGCCAGCAGCTTATTTGGCGGGAGAAATGAGCAGTTCTTC. Combining the CDR3 with reference TRBV7-6 and TRBJ2-1 gives the whole variable domain GAGVSQSPRYKVTKRGQDVALRCDPISGHVSLYWYRQALGQGPEFLTYFNYEAQQDKSGLPNDRFSAERPEGSISTLTIQRTEQRDSAMYRCASSLFGGRNEQFFGPGTRLTVL.

This clonotype occurred many times. V and J are TRBV7-3 and TRBJ2-1; 11 bases map to TRBD2. This CDR3 has 15 amino acids. Germline trimming cut 5 bases from V and 8 bases from J; bases unmatched to any gene: 8. Per the germline V gene, CDR1 is SGHTA and CDR2 is FQGTGA. The CDR3 DNA sequence: TGTGCCAGCAGCGTGACTAGCGGGACGGTTTATGAGCAGTTCTTC. The encoded protein is CASSVTSGTVYEQFF.

V usage is TRBV7-9 and J usage is TRBJ2-7; 7 bases map to TRBD1. CDR3 length equals 14 residues. Germline loops: CDR1 SEHNR, CDR2 FQNEAQ (reference sequence). Trimming cost V 4 bases and J 6 bases; bases outside gene matches: 9. CDR3 residues: CASSSPGQLGEQYF. CDR3 nucleotide sequence: TGTGCCAGCAGCTCGCCGGGACAGTTGGGCGAGCAGTACTTC.

This clonotype was picked up a small number of times. The chain uses TRBV10-3 and TRBJ2-3; D remains unclear. Trimming cost V 3 bases and J 6 bases, with 7 bases left between them. CDR1 and CDR2 (germline): ENHRY, SYGVKD. This CDR3 is built from 12 residues. Here the CDR3 DNA reads TGTGCCATCAGTGACCTCTTGGATACGCAGTATTTT. The encoded protein is CAISDLLDTQYF.

V gene TRBV7-9 combines with J gene TRBJ2-3; no definite D call. The CDR3 runs to 12 residues. V shed 5 bases and J shed 4 bases, with 7 bases lying between them. The V gene's germline CDR1 is SEHNR and CDR2 FQNEAQ (reference sequence). CDR3 nucleotides: TGTGCCAGCAGCAAGAAAGCAGATACGCAGTATTTT. Its protein is CASSKKADTQYF. Based on the CDR3 plus reference TRBV7-9 and TRBJ2-3, the full variable domain is DTGVSQNPRHKITKRGQNVTFRCDPISEHNRLYWYRQTLGQGPEFLTYFQNEAQLEKSRLLSDRFSAERPKGSFSTLEIQRTEQGDSAMYLCASSKKADTQYFGPGTRLTVL.